Sequencing of this T cell receptor (beta chain) was carried out in a study of spatial heterogeneity in lung cancer. Time point noted: sample taken at primary tumor resection. No cell sorting; template was whole RNA from tumor, lung tissue or PBMC. 72 TRACERx patients with early, untreated non-small cell lung cancer donated samples. A distinct unique molecular identifier was carried by each TCR cDNA molecule. Via MiXCR, TCRdb re-called the 5' RACE reads, giving one row per CDR3 protein. The data show around 24,000 distinct CDR3 sequences, with 5.5% to 8.5% seen just once and roughly an eighth held by the top ten. V was pared by 6 bases and J by 7 bases, with 10 bases of the junction left unmatched. This CDR3 is built from 15 residues. The V gene's germline CDR1 is MDHEN and CDR2 SYDVKM. This clonotype was observed at least ten times.

The sample here was PBMCs, taken at surgery. The chain uses TRBV28 and TRBJ2-3; 10 bases are a match to TRBD2. The source is a male donor with early-stage non-small cell lung cancer. CDR3 in DNA: TGTGCCAGCAGCCTAGCGGGGGTACCGCCATATACGCAGTATTTT. This encodes CASSLAGVPPYTQYF.